Here is one T cell receptor beta chain with its context. This sample is part of a study of CD8+ T cells in alopecia areata. Study at large: The study gave treated patients oral tofacitinib at 5 to 10 mg twice daily.

Treatment of the sample: oral pan-JAK inhibitor, 5-10 mg twice daily. Individuals with alopecia areata gave both lesional scalp punch biopsies and peripheral blood for collection. Germline V gene data show CDR1 as SNHLY and CDR2 as FYNNEI. This CDR3 comprises 15 residues. Trimming stripped 4 bases from V and 0 bases from J, with 9 bases between. Extracted from the samples, RNA was reverse transcribed into cDNA to serve as the sequencing template. TCRdb's table, derived via immunoSEQ multiplex PCR, lists solely in-frame clones and lacks some. The sample consists of some 190,000 clones, roughly 66% of them appearing once.

This sequence joins TRBV2 and TRBJ1-4; D not resolved. The receptor was isolated from a human donor with alopecia areata. Specimen: CD4+ T cells sorted from blood, collected at week 24, from a patient treated with tofacitinib. CDR3 DNA: TGTGCCAGCAGTGGGGAGGGAACAACTAATGAAAAACTGTTTTTT. Its translation is CASSGEGTTNEKLFF.